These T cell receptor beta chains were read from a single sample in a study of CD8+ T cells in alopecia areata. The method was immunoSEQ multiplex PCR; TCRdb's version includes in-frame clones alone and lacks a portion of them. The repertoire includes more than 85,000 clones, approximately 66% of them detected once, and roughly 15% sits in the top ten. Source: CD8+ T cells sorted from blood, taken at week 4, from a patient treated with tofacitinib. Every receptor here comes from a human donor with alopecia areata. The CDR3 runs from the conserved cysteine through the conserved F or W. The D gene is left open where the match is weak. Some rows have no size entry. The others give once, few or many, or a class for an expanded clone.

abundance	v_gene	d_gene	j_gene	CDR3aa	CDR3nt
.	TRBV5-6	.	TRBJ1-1	CASRRMGARTEAFF	TGTGCCAGCAGGCGGATGGGGGCGAGGACTGAAGCTTTCTTT
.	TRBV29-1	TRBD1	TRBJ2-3	CSAAGTGEGDTQYF	TGCAGCGCTGCTGGGACAGGGGAGGGAGATACGCAGTATTTT
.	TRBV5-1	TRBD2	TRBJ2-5	CASSLEMRGDKQETQYF	TGCGCCAGCAGCTTGGAAATGCGGGGGGACAAACAAGAGACCCAGTACTTC
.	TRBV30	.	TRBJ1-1	CAWSVSNTEAFF	TGTGCCTGGAGTGTATCTAACACTGAAGCTTTCTTT
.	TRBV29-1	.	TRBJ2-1	CSGTGDTLNEQFF	TGCAGCGGCACGGGTGACACCCTCAATGAGCAGTTCTTC
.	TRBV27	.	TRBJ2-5	CASSLRLGTQETQYF	TGTGCCAGCAGCCTTAGGTTGGGGACGCAAGAGACCCAGTACTTC
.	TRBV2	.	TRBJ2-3	CASSDLASARTDTQYF	TGTGCCAGCAGTGATTTGGCTAGCGCCCGTACAGATACGCAGTATTTT
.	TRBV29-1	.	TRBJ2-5	CSVWGGQAEVEETQYF	TGCAGCGTTTGGGGGGGACAGGCCGAGGTAGAAGAGACCCAGTACTTC
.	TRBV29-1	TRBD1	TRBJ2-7	CSVEGQGNEQYF	TGCAGCGTTGAGGGACAGGGTAACGAGCAGTACTTC
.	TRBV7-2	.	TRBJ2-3	CASSPGVAISTDTQYF	TGTGCCAGCAGCCCGGGGGTAGCTATTAGCACAGATACGCAGTATTTT
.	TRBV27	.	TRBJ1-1	CASSLVGGNTEAFF	TGTGCCAGCAGTTTGGTAGGGGGGAACACTGAAGCTTTCTTT
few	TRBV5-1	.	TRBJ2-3	CASIARRGREDTQYF	TGCGCCAGCATCGCACGAAGGGGGAGGGAAGATACGCAGTATTTT
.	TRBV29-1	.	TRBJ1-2	CSVVATGWGYTF	TGCAGCGTTGTAGCGACTGGTTGGGGCTACACCTTC
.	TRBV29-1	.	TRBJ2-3	CSVCTMANAVLLTDTQYF	TGCAGCGTTTGTACGATGGCGAACGCGGTCCTTTTGACAGATACGCAGTATTTT
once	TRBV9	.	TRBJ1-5	CASRVDGTDNQPQHF	TGTGCCAGCAGAGTTGACGGGACGGACAATCAGCCCCAGCATTTT
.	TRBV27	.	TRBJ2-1	CASSLGGYNEQFF	TGTGCCAGCAGCTTGGGGGGATACAATGAGCAGTTCTTC
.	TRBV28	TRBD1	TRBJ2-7	CASSGDSGYEQYF	TGTGCCAGCAGTGGGGACAGCGGCTACGAGCAGTACTTC
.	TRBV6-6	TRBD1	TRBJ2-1	CASSQGTGEYNEQFF	TGTGCCAGCAGTCAAGGGACAGGAGAGTACAATGAGCAGTTCTTC
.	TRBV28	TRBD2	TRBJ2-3	CASSPGLAGEMEQYF	TGTGCCAGCAGTCCTGGACTAGCGGGAGAGATGGAGCAGTATTTT
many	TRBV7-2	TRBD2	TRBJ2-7	CASSFPQGGEPYEQYF	TGTGCCAGCAGCTTCCCCCAGGGAGGGGAGCCCTACGAGCAGTACTTC
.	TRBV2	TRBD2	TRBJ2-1	CASSGSHSGSLYNEQFF	TGTGCCAGCAGTGGAAGCCATAGCGGGAGCTTGTACAATGAGCAGTTCTTC
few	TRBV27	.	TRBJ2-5	CARHFTGQETQYF	TGTGCCAGACACTTTACAGGGCAAGAGACCCAGTACTTC
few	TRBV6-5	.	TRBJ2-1	CASSVRTEGYNEQFF	TGTGCCAGCAGTGTGCGGACGGAGGGATACAATGAGCAGTTCTTC
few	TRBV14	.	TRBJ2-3	CASSQGGRTDTQYF	TGTGCCAGCAGCCAAGGAGGGCGGACAGATACGCAGTATTTT
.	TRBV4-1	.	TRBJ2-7	CASSQEGSGGPYEQYF	TGCGCCAGCAGCCAAGAGGGATCGGGGGGCCCCTACGAGCAGTACTTC
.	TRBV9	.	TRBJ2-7	CASGLGYEQYF	TGTGCCAGCGGCTTGGGCTACGAGCAGTACTTC
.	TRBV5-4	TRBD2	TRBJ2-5	CASSSSGSFQETQYF	TGTGCCAGCAGCTCTAGCGGGAGCTTCCAGGAGACCCAGTACTTC
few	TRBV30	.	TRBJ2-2	CAWSVGGELFF	TGTGCCTGGAGTGTCGGCGGGGAGCTGTTTTTT
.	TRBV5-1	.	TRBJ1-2	CASSPLNTGTYGYTF	TGCGCCAGCAGCCCATTAAATACAGGGACCTATGGCTACACCTTC
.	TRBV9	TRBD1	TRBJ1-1	CASSSRADRGLHTEAFF	TGTGCCAGCAGCTCCAGAGCGGACAGGGGCCTGCACACTGAAGCTTTCTTT
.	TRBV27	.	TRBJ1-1	CASSLSMRYVNTEAFF	TGTGCCAGCAGTTTATCGATGAGGTACGTGAACACTGAAGCTTTCTTT
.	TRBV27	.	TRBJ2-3	CASSLSGGPHTQYF	TGTGCCAGCAGTTTATCGGGGGGGCCACATACGCAGTATTTT
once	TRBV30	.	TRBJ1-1	CAWREFEAFF	TGTGCCTGGAGAGAGTTTGAAGCTTTCTTT
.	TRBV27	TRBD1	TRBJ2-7	CAVAPGTAYEQYF	TGTGCCGTGGCCCCGGGGACAGCCTACGAGCAGTACTTC
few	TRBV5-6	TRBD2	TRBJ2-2	CASSLAGLAATGELFF	TGTGCCAGCAGCTTGGCCGGGCTAGCGGCCACCGGGGAGCTGTTTTTT
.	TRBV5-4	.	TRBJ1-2	CASSLATDIRFDNYGYTF	TGTGCCAGCAGCTTGGCCACGGACATACGATTCGATAACTATGGCTACACCTTC
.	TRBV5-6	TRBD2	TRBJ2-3	CASSWDGAAGGRGDTQYF	TGTGCCAGCAGCTGGGACGGCGCGGCGGGAGGAAGGGGGGATACGCAGTATTTT
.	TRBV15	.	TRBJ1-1	CATSRGLNTEAFF	TGTGCCACCAGCAGAGGACTCAACACTGAAGCTTTCTTT
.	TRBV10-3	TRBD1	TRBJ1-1	CAISYNRGSTEAFF	TGTGCCATCAGTTACAACAGGGGGAGTACTGAAGCTTTCTTT
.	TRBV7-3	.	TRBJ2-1	CASSLVGGEQFF	TGTGCCAGCAGCTTAGTCGGCGGTGAGCAGTTCTTC
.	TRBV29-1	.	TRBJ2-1	CSVARGDYNEQFF	TGCAGCGTTGCTAGGGGGGACTACAATGAGCAGTTCTTC
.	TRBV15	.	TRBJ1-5	CATRDNNQPQHF	TGTGCCACCAGAGACAACAATCAGCCCCAGCATTTT
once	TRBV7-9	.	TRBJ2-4	CASSLAKVERVADIQYF	TGTGCCAGCAGCTTAGCTAAGGTAGAGCGGGTGGCGGACATTCAGTACTTC
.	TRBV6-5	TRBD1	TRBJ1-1	CASGTGRDSEAFF	TGTGCCAGCGGGACAGGGAGGGACTCTGAAGCTTTCTTT
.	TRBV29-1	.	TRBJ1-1	CSVPGPKAFF	TGCAGCGTCCCGGGACCCAAAGCTTTCTTT
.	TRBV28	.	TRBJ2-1	CASSRDGGVDEQFF	TGTGCCAGCAGTAGAGACGGCGGGGTCGATGAGCAGTTCTTC
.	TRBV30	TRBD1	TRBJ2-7	CAWSAETGGFVGEQYF	TGTGCCTGGAGCGCAGAGACAGGGGGCTTCGTGGGGGAGCAGTACTTC
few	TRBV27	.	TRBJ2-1	CASTQQSSYNEQFF	TGTGCCAGCACCCAACAGAGCTCCTACAATGAGCAGTTCTTC
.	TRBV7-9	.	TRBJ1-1	CASSLEGQGSTEAFF	TGTGCCAGCAGCTTAGAGGGTCAGGGGAGCACTGAAGCTTTCTTT